This TCR beta chain was captured in a study of blood T cells in healthy people across ages. A second PCR, run for roughly 7 to 12 cycles, used a sample-barcoded 5' primer plus a J-beta primer mix. TCRdb re-called the 5' RACE reads through MiXCR, storing one row per CDR3 protein. The table records 950,000 to 1,200,000 distinct CDR3 sequences, less than 45% of them present only once. About this clonotype itself: Antigen specificity is unknown. Being one base from a much bigger clone, this may be a read error.

Healthy Caucasian individuals from Russia aged about 6 to 95 were enrolled as donors. The CDR3 is 14 residues long. V dropped 5 bases and J dropped 4 bases, with 12 bases sitting between them. From germline, CDR1 is SGHAT and CDR2 FQNNGV. Overall study results and limits: The unknown donor CMV status may have confounded expanded clonotype changes. The percentage of naive T cells correlated strongly with TCR beta diversity.

This TCR was recovered from a man between 18 and 29 years old in good health. The rearrangement joins TRBV11-2 to TRBJ2-1; D call uncertain. Sequencing input: blood. The DNA of the CDR3 is TGTGCCAGCAGCGCCTGGAAGGGTTACAATGAGCAGTTCTTC. The encoded protein is CASSAWKGYNEQFF.